These 21 T cell receptor beta chains came from one sample sequenced in a study of post-analysis software for immune sequencing data. General study points: Controls showed lower frequencies than patients for roughly five TRBV segments, and TRBV5-6, TRBV5-1 and TRBV20-1 were among these.

TCR beta cDNA libraries included unique molecular identifiers. TCRdb ran MiXCR on the PCR reads and lists one entry per CDR3 protein. In the table there are some 500,000 distinct CDR3 sequences, under 55% of which are singletons. The antigens these receptors bind are not known. Sequences were obtained from blood. The source is a girl aged 10 to 17 with multiple sclerosis.

This clonotype has at least ten counts. J is TRBJ2-1 and V is TRBV10-3, with D unclear. Germline V gene sequence: CDR1 ENHRY, CDR2 SYGVKD. Trimming took off 3 bases at V and 8 bases at J, with 5 bases between the two ends. CDR3 length equals 11 residues. CDR3 protein: CAISDLYEQFF. The CDR3 DNA sequence: TGTGCCATCAGTGACCTGTATGAGCAGTTCTTC.

The chain combines TRBV27 with TRBJ2-7; 9 bases line up with TRBD1. With V trimmed by 3 bases and J by 0 bases, 6 bases remained unmatched. The CDR3 sequence is 16 residues long. Germline V gene sequence: CDR1 MNHEY, CDR2 SMNVEV (reference sequence). This CDR3 reads CASSLVGTGNSYEQYF. CDR3 in DNA: TGTGCCAGCAGTTTGGTAGGGACAGGGAACTCCTACGAGCAGTACTTC.

A word on this clonotype: One junction end disagrees with the germline gene, perhaps due to a read error. The rearrangement uses TRBV6-5 and TRBJ2-7; D may be TRBD2 (5 bases). CDR3 length: 13 amino acids. Germline V gene data show CDR1 as MNHEY and CDR2 as SVGAGI. CDR3 in amino acids: CAGSYSGMDEQYF. The CDR3 nucleotides are TGTGCCGGCAGTTACTCGGGGATGGACGAGCAGTACTTC.

This clonotype was seen just once. The rearrangement links TRBV12-3 or TRBV12-4 to TRBJ2-7; weak D call: TRBD1 (5 bases). The CDR3 has 13 residues. Trimming left V 7 bases short and J 2 bases short, with 12 bases between. The CDR3 spells CASNFDSTYEQYF. CDR3 coding DNA: TGTGCCAGCAATTTTGACAGTACCTACGAGCAGTACTTC.

The sample holds one count of this clonotype. The V and J genes are TRBV7-2 and TRBJ2-7; D may be TRBD2 (6 bases). Looked up from germline, CDR1 is SGHTA and CDR2 is FQGNSA. The CDR3 is 15 residues long. V lost 5 bases and J 3 bases, leaving 17 bases between the germline ends. CDR3 DNA: TGTGCCAGCAGCCCTGGGGGGAAGGGATTCTACGAGCAGTACTTC. Amino acid sequence: CASSPGGKGFYEQYF.

There are a few counts of this clonotype. The CDR3 is CSARPPAYEQYF. Here the CDR3 DNA reads TGCAGTGCTAGGCCCCCCGCCTACGAGCAGTACTTC. This rearrangement joins TRBV20-1 to TRBJ2-7; D not resolved. The germline gives CDR1 DFQATT, CDR2 SNEGSKA (reference sequence). V shed 3 bases and J shed 2 bases, with 8 bases lying between them. The CDR3 sequence is 12 residues long.

The chain joins TRBV15 to TRBJ1-4, with D maybe TRBD1 (6 bases). With 5 bases removed from V and 5 bases from J, the gap between germline ends came to 15 bases. The CDR3 covers 15 residues. The germline CDR1 and CDR2 sequences are LNHNV and YYDKDF (reference sequence). The CDR3, as DNA: TGTGCCACCAGCGGAAAAGGGACACTCAATGAAAAACTGTTTTTT. Encoded protein: CATSGKGTLNEKLFF.

This clonotype showed up just a few times. The J gene is TRBJ2-1, the V gene TRBV5-1, with 7 bases matching TRBD2. The CDR3 is 15 residues long. The germline CDR1 and CDR2 sequences are SGHRS and YFSETQ. V was clipped by 5 bases and J by 4 bases; unmatched bases: 9. CDR3 nucleotides: TGCGCCAGCAGTCGTAGCCGGGAGGTTTACAATGAGCAGTTCTTC. Its translation is CASSRSREVYNEQFF.

The chain has TRBV9 and TRBJ2-3; D might be TRBD2 (5 bases). The germline V and J ends were trimmed by 3 bases and 11 bases, with 13 bases remaining between them. The CDR3 has 12 amino acids. Germline values: CDR1 SGDLS, CDR2 YYNGEE. CDR3 residues: CASSDYTGEQYF. CDR3 in DNA: TGTGCCAGCAGCGACTACACCGGGGAGCAGTATTTT.

The chain is built from TRBV5-1 and TRBJ1-4, with D maybe TRBD1 (5 bases). The CDR3 loop spans 17 amino acids. From germline, CDR1 is SGHRS and CDR2 YFSETQ. Deletions cut 1 base from V and 6 bases from J, with 19 bases between. The CDR3 bases are TGCGCCAGCAGCTTGAGAGGGGCGGGAAGGTTGGATGAAAAACTGTTTTTT. Amino acid sequence: CASSLRGAGRLDEKLFF.

This clonotype was seen only a few times. The chain carries TRBV4-2 and TRBJ1-2; no clear D gene. The germline V gene has CDR1 LGHNA and CDR2 YNFKEQ. The CDR3 contains 14 residues. Trimming stripped 1 base from V and 8 bases from J, with 14 bases between. CDR3 nucleotides: TGTGCCAGCAGCCAAGTAGGAGGAGGGAAGGGCTACACCTTC. Translation gives CASSQVGGGKGYTF.

This rearrangement joins TRBV12-3 or TRBV12-4 to TRBJ2-4; 9 bases agree with TRBD1. V lost 6 bases, J lost 13 bases, and 13 bases stayed unmatched. The CDR3 is made up of 14 amino acids. The CDR3 nucleotides are TGTGCCAGCAGATTTGCGGGACAGGGCCGGGAGCAGTACTTC. It yields the protein CASRFAGQGREQYF.

The J gene is TRBJ2-5, the V gene TRBV5-1; 14 bases map to TRBD2. The end of the DNA aligns better with TRBJ2-7, so the J call may be wrong. The CDR3 runs to 16 residues. Per germline, CDR1 SGHRS and CDR2 YFSETQ. The CDR3 DNA is TGCGCCAGCAGCTCGGGACTAGCGGGAGAGTTTGACGAGCAGTACTTC. The encoded protein is CASSSGLAGEFDEQYF.

This clonotype has a handful of counts. The V and J genes are TRBV10-2 and TRBJ1-5, with D perhaps TRBD1 (6 bases). The germline V gene encodes CDR1 WSHSY and CDR2 SAAADI. The CDR3 totals 15 residues. V shed 7 bases and J shed 3 bases, with 16 bases lying between them. The CDR3 loop is CASNSQGPVNQPQHF. The DNA of the CDR3 is TGCGCCAGCAATTCGCAGGGGCCGGTCAATCAGCCCCAGCATTTT.

This clonotype was detected a few times. The rearrangement joins TRBV20-1 to TRBJ1-1; D remains ambiguous. Germline lookup yields CDR1 DFQATT and CDR2 SNEGSKA (reference sequence). V shed 6 bases and J shed 1 base, with 18 bases lying between them. This CDR3 comprises 15 residues. Here the CDR3 DNA reads TGCAGTGCATCACCCTACGGGCCAGGGAACACTGAAGCTTTCTTT. Translating gives CSASPYGPGNTEAFF.

The chain links TRBV6-1 to TRBJ2-6; TRBD2 aligns across 13 bases. The CDR3 runs to 18 residues. V gave up 7 bases and J gave up 1 base; unmatched junction bases: 7. CDR1 MNHNS and CDR2 SASEGT come from the germline V gene. Here the CDR3 DNA reads TGTGCCAGCACCTGGACTAGCGGGAGCGGGTCTGGGGCCAACGTCCTGACTTTC. Encoded protein: CASTWTSGSGSGANVLTF.

This chain joins TRBV2 and TRBJ1-2; 7 bases line up with TRBD1. The CDR3 has 15 residues. Germline V gives CDR1 SNHLY, CDR2 FYNNEI. V shed 0 bases and J 7 bases; nucleotides not matched to a gene: 8. CDR3 residues: CASSEAWQGEGGYTF. The CDR3 bases are TGTGCCAGCAGTGAAGCTTGGCAGGGGGAAGGTGGCTACACCTTC.

The J gene is TRBJ1-1, the V gene TRBV28; perhaps TRBD1 as D (5 bases). The V end was cut by 5 bases, the J end by 0 bases, with 13 bases between. The CDR3 extends over 15 amino acids. The germline V gene encodes CDR1 MDHEN and CDR2 SYDVKM. The CDR3 DNA is TGTGCCAGCAGTAAGCCGGGGCGGATGAACACTGAAGCTTTCTTT. Translated, it gives CASSKPGRMNTEAFF. Complete variable domain (other parts from reference TRBV28 and TRBJ1-1): DVKVTQSSRYLVKRTGEKVFLECVQDMDHENMFWYRQDPGLGLRLIYFSYDVKMKEKGDIPEGYSVSREKKERFSLILESASTNQTSMYLCASSKPGRMNTEAFFGQGTRLTVV.

The V and J genes are TRBV12-3 or TRBV12-4 and TRBJ2-3, with D perhaps matching TRBD2 (6 bases). The CDR3 spans 15 residues. V was shortened by 3 bases and J by 1 base, with 11 bases between the two germline ends. In nucleotides, the CDR3 is TGTGCCAGCAGTTTGGGGACTTTGCGCACAGATACGCAGTATTTT. Its translation is CASSLGTLRTDTQYF.

V gene TRBV5-1 combines with J gene TRBJ1-1; a weak D match, TRBD1 (6 bases). V was pared by 3 bases and J by 3 bases, with 12 bases between. This CDR3 spans 14 amino acids. The germline gives CDR1 SGHRS, CDR2 YFSETQ. The CDR3 sequence: CASSWDTRDTEAFF. In nucleotides, the CDR3 is TGCGCCAGCAGCTGGGACACCCGGGACACTGAAGCTTTCTTT.

This clonotype was observed a handful of times. The chain carries TRBV29-1 and TRBJ2-1, with D tentatively TRBD1 (6 bases). Germline lookup yields CDR1 SQVTM and CDR2 ANQGSEA. Deletions cut 7 bases from V and 8 bases from J, with 24 bases between. This CDR3 has 15 amino acids. The CDR3 reads CSADSHRVPPYEQFF. The CDR3 DNA reads as TGCAGCGCAGACTCCCACAGGGTTCCCCCGTATGAGCAGTTCTTC.